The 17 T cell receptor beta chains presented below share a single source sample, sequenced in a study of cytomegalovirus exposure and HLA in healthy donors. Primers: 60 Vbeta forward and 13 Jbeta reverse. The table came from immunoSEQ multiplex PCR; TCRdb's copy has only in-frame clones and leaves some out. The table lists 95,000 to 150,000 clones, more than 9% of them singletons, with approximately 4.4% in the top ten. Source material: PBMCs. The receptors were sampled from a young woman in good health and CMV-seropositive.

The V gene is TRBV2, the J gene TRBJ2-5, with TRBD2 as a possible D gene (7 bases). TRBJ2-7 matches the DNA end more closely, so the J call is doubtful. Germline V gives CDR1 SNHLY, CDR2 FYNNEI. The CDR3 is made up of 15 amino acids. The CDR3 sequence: CATEGERDFFDEQYF. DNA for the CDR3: TGTGCCACCGAGGGGGAGCGGGATTTCTTTGACGAGCAGTACTTC.

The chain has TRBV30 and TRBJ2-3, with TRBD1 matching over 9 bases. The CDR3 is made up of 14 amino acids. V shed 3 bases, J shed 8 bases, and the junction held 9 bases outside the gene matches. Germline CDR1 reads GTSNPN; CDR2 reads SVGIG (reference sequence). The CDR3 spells CAWRSGTGWGTQYF. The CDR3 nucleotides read TGTGCCTGGAGATCCGGGACAGGGTGGGGTACGCAGTATTTT. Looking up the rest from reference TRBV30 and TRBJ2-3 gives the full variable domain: SQTIHQWPATLVQPVGSPLSLECTVEGTSNPNLYWYRQAAGRGLQLLFYSVGIGQISSEVPQNLSASRPQDRQFILSSKKLLLSDSGFYLCAWRSGTGWGTQYFGPGTRLTVL.

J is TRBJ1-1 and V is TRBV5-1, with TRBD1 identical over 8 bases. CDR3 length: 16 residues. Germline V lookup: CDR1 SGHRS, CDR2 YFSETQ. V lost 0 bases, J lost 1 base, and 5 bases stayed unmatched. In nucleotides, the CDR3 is TGCGCCAGCAGCTTGGAGGCAGGGGGCGCGAACACTGAAGCTTTCTTT. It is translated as CASSLEAGGANTEAFF.

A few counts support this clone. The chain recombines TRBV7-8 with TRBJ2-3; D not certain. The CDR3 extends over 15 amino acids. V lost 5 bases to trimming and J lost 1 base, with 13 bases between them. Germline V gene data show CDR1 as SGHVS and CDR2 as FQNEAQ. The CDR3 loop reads CASSLTGVGTDTQYF. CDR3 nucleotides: TGTGCCAGCAGCCTGACTGGAGTGGGCACAGATACGCAGTATTTT.

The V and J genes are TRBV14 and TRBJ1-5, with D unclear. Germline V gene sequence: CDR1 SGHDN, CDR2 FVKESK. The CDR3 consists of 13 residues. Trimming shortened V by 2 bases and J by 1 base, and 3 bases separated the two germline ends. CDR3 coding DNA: TGTGCCAGCAGCCAACAAAGCAATCAGCCCCAGCATTTT. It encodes CASSQQSNQPQHF.

CDR3 loop: CASSRGTFREQYF. DNA for the CDR3: TGTGCCAGCAGCCGCGGGACGTTTCGCGAGCAGTACTTC. The chain combines TRBV11-2 with TRBJ2-7, with a possible D match to TRBD2 (6 bases). CDR1 is SGHAT, CDR2 FQNNGV, per germline. The V gene lost 5 bases and the J gene lost 6 bases, with 14 bases spanning the gap. The CDR3 covers 13 residues.

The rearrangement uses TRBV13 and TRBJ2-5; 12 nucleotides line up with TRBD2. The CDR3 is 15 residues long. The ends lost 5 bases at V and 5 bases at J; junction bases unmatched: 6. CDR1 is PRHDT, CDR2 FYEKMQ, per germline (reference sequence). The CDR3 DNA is TGTGCCAGCAGCCAGACGGGACTAGCGGGCGAGACCCAGTACTTC. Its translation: CASSQTGLAGETQYF.

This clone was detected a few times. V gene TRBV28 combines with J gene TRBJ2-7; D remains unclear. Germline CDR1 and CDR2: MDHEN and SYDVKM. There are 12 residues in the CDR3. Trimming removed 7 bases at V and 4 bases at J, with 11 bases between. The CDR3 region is CASTPDNYEQYF. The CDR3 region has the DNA TGTGCCAGCACCCCCGACAATTACGAGCAGTACTTC.

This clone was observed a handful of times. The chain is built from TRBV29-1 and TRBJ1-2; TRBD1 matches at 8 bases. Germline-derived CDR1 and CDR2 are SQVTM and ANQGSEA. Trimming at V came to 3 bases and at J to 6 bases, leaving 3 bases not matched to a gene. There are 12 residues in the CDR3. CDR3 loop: CSVDGTGDGYTF. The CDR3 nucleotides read TGCAGCGTTGACGGGACAGGTGATGGCTACACCTTC.

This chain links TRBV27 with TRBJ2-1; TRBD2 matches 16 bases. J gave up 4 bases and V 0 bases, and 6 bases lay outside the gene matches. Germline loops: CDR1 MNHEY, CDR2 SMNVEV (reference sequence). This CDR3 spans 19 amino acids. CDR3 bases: TGTGCCAGCAGTTTATCACCACCGGGACTAGCGGGAGGGTACAATGAGCAGTTCTTC. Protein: CASSLSPPGLAGGYNEQFF.

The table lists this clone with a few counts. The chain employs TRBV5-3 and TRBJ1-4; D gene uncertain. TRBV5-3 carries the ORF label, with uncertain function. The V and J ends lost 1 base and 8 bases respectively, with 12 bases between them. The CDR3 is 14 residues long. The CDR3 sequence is CARSLLSVNEKLFF. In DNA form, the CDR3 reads TGTGCCAGAAGCTTGTTGTCAGTTAACGAAAAACTGTTTTTT.

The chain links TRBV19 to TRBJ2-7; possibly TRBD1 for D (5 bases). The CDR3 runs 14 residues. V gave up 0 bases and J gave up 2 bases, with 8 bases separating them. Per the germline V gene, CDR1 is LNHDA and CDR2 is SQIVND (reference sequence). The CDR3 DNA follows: TGTGCCAGTAGTATAGATCTGACAGCCTACGAGCAGTACTTC. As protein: CASSIDLTAYEQYF.

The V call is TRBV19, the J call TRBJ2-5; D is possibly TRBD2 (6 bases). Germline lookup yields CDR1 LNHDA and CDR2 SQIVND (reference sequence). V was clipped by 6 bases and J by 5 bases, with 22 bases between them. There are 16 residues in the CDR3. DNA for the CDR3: TGTGCCAGTAGCGAAACGATGGGACTTCGAGGGGAGACCCAGTACTTC. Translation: CASSETMGLRGETQYF.

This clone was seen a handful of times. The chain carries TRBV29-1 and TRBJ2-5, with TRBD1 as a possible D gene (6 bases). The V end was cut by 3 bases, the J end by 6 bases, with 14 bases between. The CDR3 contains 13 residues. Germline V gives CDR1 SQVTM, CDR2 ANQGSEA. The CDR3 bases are TGCAGCGTTGAGGGACACCTCGGAAAGACCCAGTACTTC. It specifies CSVEGHLGKTQYF.

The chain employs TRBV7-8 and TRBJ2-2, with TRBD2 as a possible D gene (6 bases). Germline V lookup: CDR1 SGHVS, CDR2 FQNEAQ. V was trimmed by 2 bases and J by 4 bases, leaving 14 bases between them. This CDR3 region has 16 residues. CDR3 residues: CASSLSRRAGTGELFF. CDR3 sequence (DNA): TGTGCCAGCAGCTTATCTCGGAGGGCCGGCACCGGGGAGCTGTTTTTT.

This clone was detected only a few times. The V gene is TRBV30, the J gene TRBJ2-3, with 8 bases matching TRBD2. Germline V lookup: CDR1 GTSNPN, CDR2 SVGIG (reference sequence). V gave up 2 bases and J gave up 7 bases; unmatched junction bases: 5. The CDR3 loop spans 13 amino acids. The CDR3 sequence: CAWSPSGSHTQYF. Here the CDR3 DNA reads TGTGCCTGGAGTCCGAGCGGGAGCCATACGCAGTATTTT. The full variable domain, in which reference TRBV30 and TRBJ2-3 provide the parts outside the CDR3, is SQTIHQWPATLVQPVGSPLSLECTVEGTSNPNLYWYRQAAGRGLQLLFYSVGIGQISSEVPQNLSASRPQDRQFILSSKKLLLSDSGFYLCAWSPSGSHTQYFGPGTRLTVL.

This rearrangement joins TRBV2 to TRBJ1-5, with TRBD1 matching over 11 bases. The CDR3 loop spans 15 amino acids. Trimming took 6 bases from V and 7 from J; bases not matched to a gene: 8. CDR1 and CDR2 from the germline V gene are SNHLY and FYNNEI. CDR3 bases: TGTGCCAGCAGCGGGGACAGGGGGTCGGGGCAGCCCCAGCATTTT. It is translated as CASSGDRGSGQPQHF. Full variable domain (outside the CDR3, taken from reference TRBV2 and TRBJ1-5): EPEVTQTPSHQVTQMGQEVILRCVPISNHLYFYWYRQILGQKVEFLVSFYNNEISEKSEIFDDQFSVERPDGSNFTLKIRSTKLEDSAMYFCASSGDRGSGQPQHFGDGTRLSIL.